This T cell receptor (beta chain) was sequenced for a study of T cell repertoires in cytomegalovirus infection. The study's findings and limits: Identification of carriers of CMV plus the relevant HLA was performed using cumulative public TCR beta family frequency.

CDR1 is DFQATT and CDR2 is SNEGSKA in the germline V gene (reference sequence). With 0 bases removed from V and 10 bases from J, the gap between germline ends came to 7 bases. The CDR3 contains 11 residues. Points on this clonotype: Its specificity is unknown.

TCRdb reprocessed the reads via MiXCR and lists one record per CDR3 protein. The sample lists 140,000 to 150,000 distinct CDR3 sequences, about 32% occurring once. The J gene is TRBJ2-1, the V gene TRBV20-1; TRBD2 is a possible D gene (5 bases). This clonotype originated in a human donor in good health (CMV status not recorded). Some clones in this sample may be carry-over from other donors' samples. The sample consisted of CD8+ T cells from cultured PBMCs, taken from culture after CMV antigen stimulation. CDR3 loop: CSARDGKEQFF. The CDR3 coding sequence is TGCAGTGCTAGAGACGGGAAGGAGCAGTTCTTC.